These 21 T cell receptor beta chains were sequenced from one sample in a study of cytomegalovirus exposure and HLA in healthy donors. Profiled with immunoSEQ multiplex PCR; TCRdb holds only in-frame clones, not every one. The sample has more than 95,000 clones; around nine tenths are singletons. Sequencing input: PBMCs. The source of these receptors is a woman under 30 in good health and CMV-seronegative.

V is TRBV11-2 and J is TRBJ2-7, with TRBD1 identical over 7 bases. This CDR3 is 12 amino acids long. Per germline, CDR1 SGHAT and CDR2 FQNNGV. V was pared by 5 bases and J by 7 bases, with 5 bases of the junction left unmatched. In DNA form, the CDR3 reads TGTGCCAGCAGCGAACAGGGGTGGGAGCAGTACTTC. It translates to CASSEQGWEQYF.

V usage is TRBV19 and J usage is TRBJ2-7; 7 bases are a match to TRBD1. The CDR3 extends over 15 amino acids. The junction had 5 bases not matched to a gene; V was cut back by 1 base and J by 2 bases. Germline loops: CDR1 LNHDA, CDR2 SQIVND (reference sequence). The DNA of the CDR3 is TGTGCCAGTAGTATAGGACAGGGTGGGACCTACGAGCAGTACTTC. Translated, it gives CASSIGQGGTYEQYF. Complete variable domain (other parts from reference TRBV19 and TRBJ2-7): DGGITQSPKYLFRKEGQNVTLSCEQNLNHDAMYWYRQDPGQGLRLIYYSQIVNDFQKGDIAEGYSVSREKKESFPLTVTSAQKNPTAFYLCASSIGQGGTYEQYFGPGTRLTVT.

This chain joins TRBV13 and TRBJ2-7; 8 nucleotides align to TRBD1. Germline CDR1 reads PRHDT; CDR2 reads FYEKMQ (reference sequence). The CDR3 has 14 residues. With 4 bases clipped from V and 1 base from J, the junction kept 3 bases outside the gene matches. The CDR3 is CASSSRTGSYEQYF. The CDR3 bases are TGTGCCAGCAGCTCCCGGACAGGGTCCTACGAGCAGTACTTC.

The chain combines TRBV5-1 with TRBJ1-5; a weak D match, TRBD1 (6 bases). The CDR3 runs 15 residues. CDR1 and CDR2 from the germline V gene are SGHRS and YFSETQ. V lost 4 bases to trimming and J lost 3 bases, with 14 bases between them. The CDR3 loop reads CASSARGGANQPQHF. DNA of the CDR3: TGCGCCAGCAGCGCCAGAGGGGGGGCCAATCAGCCCCAGCATTTT.

The chain combines TRBV7-9 with TRBJ2-6, with no clear D. The germline V and J ends were trimmed by 1 base and 0 bases, with 10 bases remaining between them. CDR1 is SEHNR and CDR2 is FQNEAQ in the germline V gene (reference sequence). This CDR3 spans 17 amino acids. This CDR3 is CASSLGIAHSGANVLTF. The CDR3 coding sequence is TGTGCCAGCAGCTTAGGTATCGCACACTCTGGGGCCAACGTCCTGACTTTC.

The chain recombines TRBV13 with TRBJ1-5; D ambiguous. This CDR3 contains 15 residues. Germline V gene lookup returns CDR1 PRHDT and CDR2 FYEKMQ (reference sequence). The ends were cut back, 0 bases at V and 2 bases at J, with 8 bases in the middle. The CDR3 is CASSLGDARNQPQHF. The CDR3 nucleotides read TGTGCCAGCAGCTTAGGCGATGCGCGCAATCAGCCCCAGCATTTT.

This clone was detected a few times. The gene calls are TRBV6-5 and TRBJ1-2; 10 positions agree with TRBD1. Germline trimming cut 2 bases from V and 8 bases from J; bases unmatched to any gene: 5. There are 14 residues in the CDR3. The V gene's germline CDR1 is MNHEY and CDR2 SVGAGI. In DNA form, the CDR3 reads TGTGCCAGCAGTTACGCGGGACAGGGGCTGGGCTACACCTTC. As protein: CASSYAGQGLGYTF.

The J gene is TRBJ1-1, the V gene TRBV6-5; TRBD1 matches 7 bases. The V segment lost 6 bases and the J segment 4 bases; nucleotides outside the gene matches: 8. This CDR3 region has 14 residues. From germline, CDR1 is MNHEY and CDR2 SVGAGI. Here the CDR3 DNA reads TGTGCCAGCAGACTTCCGACAGGGAGCACTGAAGCTTTCTTT. Its protein product is CASRLPTGSTEAFF.

The gene calls are TRBV5-1 and TRBJ1-1; possible D gene TRBD1, 5 bases. Trimming took off 7 bases at V and 1 base at J, with 14 bases between the two ends. Looked up from germline, CDR1 is SGHRS and CDR2 is YFSETQ. The CDR3 sequence is 14 residues long. This CDR3 reads CASYPPGGNTEAFF. CDR3 DNA: TGCGCCAGCTACCCACCGGGGGGGAACACTGAAGCTTTCTTT.

CDR3 coding DNA: TGTGCCAGTAGTCTAGTTGGAGGGCCCACAGATACGCAGTATTTT. Amino acids: CASSLVGGPTDTQYF. This rearrangement joins TRBV19 to TRBJ2-3, with D tentatively TRBD2 (6 bases). Germline-derived CDR1 and CDR2 are LNHDA and SQIVND (reference sequence). The CDR3 extends over 15 amino acids. V was shortened by 5 bases and J by 2 bases, with 14 bases between the two germline ends.

The chain is built from TRBV19 and TRBJ1-5; TRBD1 might be the D (6 bases). Per the germline V gene, CDR1 is LNHDA and CDR2 is SQIVND (reference sequence). The CDR3 has 15 residues. V lost 3 bases and J lost 2, with 11 bases in between. This chain's CDR3 is CASSIQRQGNQPQHF. The CDR3 DNA reads as TGTGCCAGTAGTATCCAGAGACAGGGCAATCAGCCCCAGCATTTT.

Only one count was recorded for this clone. The rearrangement links TRBV25-1 to TRBJ1-1; possibly TRBD1 for D (5 bases). V lost 6 bases, J lost 5 bases, and 13 bases lay in between. CDR1 and CDR2 (germline): MGHDK, SYGVNS. CDR3 size: 13 residues. Here the CDR3 DNA reads TGTGCCAGCAGCCGGATGGGGGGGACTGAAGCTTTCTTT. Its protein product is CASSRMGGTEAFF.

V is TRBV6-5 and J is TRBJ2-3; weak D call: TRBD2 (5 bases). The length of the CDR3 is 14 residues. The V gene lost 10 bases and the J gene lost 0 bases, with 14 bases spanning the gap. CDR1 and CDR2 (germline): MNHEY, SVGAGI. The CDR3 DNA reads as TGTGCCACCATGAGGGTCGTAAGCACAGATACGCAGTATTTT. Its protein product is CATMRVVSTDTQYF.

The chain uses TRBV19 and TRBJ2-1; D might be TRBD2 (6 bases). The CDR3 has 14 amino acids. With 8 bases removed from V and 7 bases from J, the gap between germline ends came to 18 bases. CDR1 and CDR2 (germline): LNHDA, SQIVND (reference sequence). In DNA, the CDR3 is TGTGCCAGTCGAAGGACGGGAGAGGGAAATGAGCAGTTCTTC. Its translation: CASRRTGEGNEQFF.

This chain connects TRBV6-1 to TRBJ2-7, with a tentative D call TRBD1 (6 bases). Trimming pared 1 base from V and 6 bases from J, leaving 7 bases between. CDR3 length equals 12 residues. CDR1 is MNHNS and CDR2 is SASEGT in the germline V gene. DNA of the CDR3: TGTGCCAGCAGTGAAGGCAGGGGCGAGCAGTACTTC. Translating it yields CASSEGRGEQYF.

The CDR3 here is CATSWESTYEQYF. CDR3 DNA: TGTGCCACCAGTTGGGAGTCGACCTACGAGCAGTACTTC. The rearrangement links TRBV15 to TRBJ2-7; weak D call: TRBD2 (5 bases). CDR1 is LNHNV and CDR2 is YYDKDF in the germline V gene (reference sequence). Trimming took off 6 bases at V and 2 bases at J, with 11 bases between the two ends. The length of the CDR3 is 13 residues.

This clone occurred a few times. This chain uses TRBV27 with TRBJ2-7; TRBD2 might be the D (6 bases). There are 12 residues in the CDR3. Germline V gene data show CDR1 as MNHEY and CDR2 as SMNVEV (reference sequence). Trimming took off 11 bases at V and 3 bases at J, with 14 bases between the two ends. The CDR3 here is CAAGGTFYEQYF. CDR3 coding DNA: TGTGCCGCGGGCGGGACCTTCTACGAGCAGTACTTC.

The J gene is TRBJ2-7, the V gene TRBV4-1; 9 positions match TRBD1. V lost 5 bases and J lost 4; bases outside the gene matches: 9. Per germline, CDR1 MGHRA and CDR2 YSYEKL. This CDR3 region has 15 residues. The chain's CDR3 is CASSSQGQGFYEQYF. CDR3 DNA: TGCGCCAGCAGCTCCCAGGGACAGGGTTTTTACGAGCAGTACTTC.

The chain carries TRBV29-1 and TRBJ2-7; TRBD2 is a possible D gene (7 bases). The CDR3 totals 15 residues. Looked up from germline, CDR1 is SQVTM and CDR2 is ANQGSEA. Trimming left V 3 bases short and J 0 bases short, with 15 bases between. Written as DNA, the CDR3 is TGCAGCGTTGAGTCCGGGGGGCTGAGCTCCTACGAGCAGTACTTC. This translates into CSVESGGLSSYEQYF.

This clone appeared a few times. The chain employs TRBV7-9 and TRBJ2-7; 7 bases agree with TRBD2. The CDR3 totals 15 residues. The ends lost 4 bases at V and 3 bases at J; junction bases unmatched: 9. Germline values: CDR1 SEHNR, CDR2 FQNEAQ (reference sequence). DNA of the CDR3: TGTGCCAGCAGCTCCACGCGGGGGTTGATCTACGAGCAGTACTTC. It encodes CASSSTRGLIYEQYF. Based on the CDR3 plus reference TRBV7-9 and TRBJ2-7, the full variable domain is DTGVSQNPRHKITKRGQNVTFRCDPISEHNRLYWYRQTLGQGPEFLTYFQNEAQLEKSRLLSDRFSAERPKGSFSTLEIQRTEQGDSAMYLCASSSTRGLIYEQYFGPGTRLTVT.

The chain combines TRBV7-2 with TRBJ2-5, with TRBD2 identical over 7 bases. J was trimmed by 5 bases and V by 1 base; bases with no gene match: 7. CDR1 SGHTA and CDR2 FQGNSA come from the germline V gene. The CDR3 runs to 15 residues. CDR3 region: CASSLGLAVRETQYF. The CDR3 DNA reads TGTGCCAGCAGCTTAGGACTAGCAGTCCGTGAGACCCAGTACTTC.